The rows below give T cell receptor beta chains drawn from one sample of a study of cytomegalovirus exposure and HLA in healthy donors. Clones were sequenced by immunoSEQ multiplex PCR, and TCRdb holds only the in-frame ones, with some missing. The table has 200,000 to 300,000 clones, almost 85% seen once. The sample was PBMCs. The receptors stem from a woman aged 40 to 55 in good health and CMV-seropositive. Both conserved end residues are part of each CDR3. D genes are given only for firm matches. Size values are once, few and many counts, or a class for expanded clones, and some rows have none.

j_gene,v_gene,d_gene,abundance,CDR3aa,CDR3nt
TRBJ2-5,TRBV28,.,.,CASSPRQWGETQYF,TGTGCCAGCAGCCCCCGACAGTGGGGAGAGACCCAGTACTTC
TRBJ2-5,TRBV7-2,TRBD2,once,CASSLSSGALVQETQYF,TGTGCCAGCAGCCTCTCTAGCGGAGCCCTTGTACAAGAGACCCAGTACTTC
TRBJ2-1,TRBV7-8,TRBD2,few,CASSTWTSGFNEQFF,TGTGCCAGCAGCACCTGGACTAGCGGGTTCAATGAGCAGTTCTTC
TRBJ2-3,TRBV19,TRBD1,.,CATADWVGLTGSTDTQYF,TGTGCCACCGCGGATTGGGTCGGGCTGACAGGGAGCACAGATACGCAGTATTTT
TRBJ2-6,TRBV2,.,.,CASESYYGANVLTF,TGTGCCAGCGAGAGTTACTATGGGGCCAACGTCCTGACTTTC
TRBJ1-2,TRBV30,.,few,CAWSTGAVGGYTF,TGTGCCTGGAGTACAGGTGCGGTCGGTGGCTACACCTTC
TRBJ2-3,TRBV30,TRBD1,few,CAWSADRGFYTDTQYF,TGTGCCTGGAGTGCCGACAGGGGTTTTTACACAGATACGCAGTATTTT
TRBJ2-2,TRBV2,TRBD2,.,CASTGTRVVGELFF,TGTGCCAGCACCGGGACTAGAGTTGTCGGGGAGCTGTTTTTT
TRBJ2-5,TRBV6-5,TRBD2,few,CASSRDGRAGETQYF,TGTGCCAGCAGTCGGGACGGGAGGGCCGGAGAGACCCAGTACTTC
TRBJ2-7,TRBV7-9,TRBD2,.,CASSSYQGLAGKDLYEQYF,TGTGCCAGCAGCTCCTATCAGGGACTAGCGGGGAAGGACCTCTACGAGCAGTACTTC
TRBJ2-1,TRBV30,TRBD2,.,CAWSVQSGRVYNEQFF,TGTGCCTGGAGTGTACAGAGCGGGAGGGTCTACAATGAGCAGTTCTTC
TRBJ2-1,TRBV19,TRBD2,.,CASSISSGSTIGSYNEQFF,TGTGCCAGTAGTATCAGTAGCGGGAGTACGATCGGGTCCTACAATGAGCAGTTCTTC
TRBJ2-2,TRBV6-1,TRBD2,.,CASSERGLAGGPDTGELFF,TGTGCCAGCAGTGAAAGGGGACTAGCGGGAGGGCCGGACACCGGGGAGCTGTTTTTT
TRBJ2-7,TRBV28,TRBD2,.,CGTSGSLYEQYF,TGCGGGACTAGCGGGAGTTTATACGAGCAGTACTTC
TRBJ2-1,TRBV27,TRBD2,.,CASSWGLWQFF,TGTGCCAGCAGCTGGGGACTATGGCAGTTCTTC
TRBJ1-1,TRBV5-6,.,.,CASTLRGQASF,TGTGCCAGCACCCTGAGAGGGCAAGCTTCCTTT
TRBJ1-4,TRBV28,.,.,CASSFSDSEKLFF,TGTGCCAGCAGTTTCTCAGACAGTGAAAAACTGTTTTTT
TRBJ2-7,TRBV14,.,.,CASSRQERAEQYF,TGTGCCAGCAGCCGCCAAGAACGAGCCGAGCAGTACTTC
TRBJ1-4,TRBV5-5,TRBD1,.,CASSDRDRGEKLFF,TGTGCCAGCAGCGACCGGGACAGGGGAGAAAAACTGTTTTTT
TRBJ2-1,TRBV7-2,TRBD1,.,CASSSGTGGNDEQFF,TGTGCCAGCAGTTCCGGGACAGGGGGGAATGATGAGCAGTTCTTC
TRBJ2-1,TRBV5-1,TRBD2,.,CASTTRLAGGTSNEQFF,TGCGCCAGTACTACGAGACTAGCGGGAGGGACGAGCAATGAGCAGTTCTTC
TRBJ2-4,TRBV15,.,.,CATRPGFSFGIQYF,TGTGCCACCCGACCCGGGTTTTCTTTTGGCATTCAGTACTTC
TRBJ2-7,TRBV2,.,.,CAGLASHSYEQYF,TGTGCCGGCCTAGCGAGTCACTCCTACGAGCAGTACTTC
TRBJ1-3,TRBV7-9,TRBD1,.,CASSFTGVGNTIYF,TGTGCCAGCAGCTTTACAGGGGTCGGAAACACCATATATTTT
TRBJ2-7,TRBV10-3,TRBD1,.,CAISDPGQGRYEQYF,TGTGCCATCAGTGATCCTGGACAGGGTAGGTACGAGCAGTACTTC
TRBJ1-5,TRBV28,TRBD1,.,CASSWVQGARQPQHF,TGTGCCAGCAGTTGGGTACAGGGGGCTCGACAGCCCCAGCATTTT
TRBJ2-7,TRBV6-5,TRBD2,.,CASSYSGLAGSYEQYF,TGTGCCAGCAGTTACTCGGGACTAGCGGGGTCCTACGAGCAGTACTTC
TRBJ2-7,TRBV4-1,TRBD2,once,CASSQGAGVTSYEQYF,TGCGCCAGCAGCCAAGGCGCGGGGGTAACTTCCTACGAGCAGTACTTC
TRBJ2-1,TRBV18,.,once,CASSPRQEMNEQFF,TGTGCCAGCTCACCAAGACAGGAAATGAATGAGCAGTTCTTC
TRBJ2-1,TRBV30,.,once,CAWSASGDEQFF,TGTGCCTGGAGTGCTTCGGGGGATGAGCAGTTCTTC
TRBJ2-1,TRBV7-7,TRBD2,.,CASSSGLAPYEQFF,TGTGCTAGCAGCTCCGGACTAGCCCCGTATGAGCAGTTCTTC
TRBJ1-1,TRBV5-1,.,once,CASSLSGAENTEAFF,TGCGCCAGCAGCTTGAGTGGGGCTGAGAACACTGAAGCTTTCTTT
TRBJ2-1,TRBV7-2,.,.,CASSPVQGSYNEQFF,TGTGCCAGCAGCCCAGTCCAGGGCTCCTACAATGAGCAGTTCTTC
TRBJ2-3,TRBV7-6,TRBD1,.,CASSLTGGRTDTQYF,TGTGCCAGCAGCTTAACAGGGGGCCGGACAGATACGCAGTATTTT
TRBJ1-5,TRBV11-2,.,once,CASSLEGSVYSNQPQHF,TGTGCCAGCAGCTTAGAAGGGAGTGTCTATAGCAATCAGCCCCAGCATTTT
TRBJ2-7,TRBV2,TRBD1,.,CASSVGRTGSSYEQYF,TGTGCCAGCAGTGTGGGCCGGACAGGGTCATCTTACGAGCAGTACTTC
TRBJ1-4,TRBV19,.,.,CASSIPRVSNEKLFF,TGTGCCAGTAGTATCCCGCGGGTCTCAAATGAAAAACTGTTTTTT
TRBJ2-7,TRBV28,.,.,CASRPTPGLFYEQYF,TGTGCCAGCAGGCCCACCCCGGGACTCTTCTACGAGCAGTACTTC
TRBJ2-3,TRBV19,TRBD2,.,CASSMTGGLAGGTQYF,TGTGCCAGTAGTATGACAGGAGGACTAGCGGGAGGTACGCAGTATTTT
TRBJ2-2,TRBV11-2,TRBD2,.,CASSLVGLDSGGELFF,TGTGCCAGCAGCTTAGTGGGACTAGACAGTGGCGGGGAGCTGTTTTTT
TRBJ1-4,TRBV7-9,TRBD1,.,CASSEQGYELFF,TGTGCCAGCAGCGAACAGGGGTACGAACTGTTTTTT
TRBJ2-2,TRBV5-1,TRBD2,.,CASSIGLAGGITGELFF,TGCGCCAGCAGCATAGGACTAGCGGGAGGTATCACCGGGGAGCTGTTTTTT
TRBJ1-1,TRBV11-3,.,.,CASSLSQKHTEAFF,TGTGCCAGCAGCTTAAGTCAGAAACACACTGAAGCTTTCTTT
TRBJ1-5,TRBV5-6,.,few,CASSSPGGLGQINQPQHF,TGTGCCAGCAGCTCACCCGGCGGGTTAGGACAGATCAATCAGCCCCAGCATTTT
TRBJ2-1,TRBV7-7,.,.,CASSPSGSGAYNEQFF,TGTGCTAGCAGCCCCTCAGGTAGCGGAGCATACAATGAGCAGTTCTTC
TRBJ1-4,TRBV30,TRBD1,.,CAWSGGQGRDEKLFF,TGTGCCTGGAGTGGAGGACAGGGGAGGGATGAAAAACTGTTTTTT
TRBJ2-2,TRBV4-2,.,.,CASSQGTRTGELFF,TGTGCCAGCAGCCAAGGTACGCGGACCGGGGAGCTGTTTTTT
TRBJ2-1,TRBV5-4,TRBD2,.,CASSLAGGRGNEQFF,TGTGCCAGCAGCTTGGCTGGCGGGAGGGGGAATGAGCAGTTCTTC
TRBJ2-3,TRBV29-1,.,.,CSVEGGTATDTQYF,TGCAGCGTTGAAGGGGGGACTGCCACAGATACGCAGTATTTT
TRBJ1-5,TRBV18,.,.,CASSPAAQGQPQHF,TGTGCCAGCTCACCGGCAGCGCAGGGGCAGCCCCAGCATTTT
TRBJ1-4,TRBV6-1,TRBD1,.,CASSDLTGGNEKLFF,TGTGCCAGCAGCGATTTGACAGGGGGTAATGAAAAACTGTTTTTT
TRBJ2-7,TRBV9,TRBD2,.,CASSVGLAGGYEQYF,TGTGCCAGCAGCGTAGGGCTAGCGGGAGGCTACGAGCAGTACTTC